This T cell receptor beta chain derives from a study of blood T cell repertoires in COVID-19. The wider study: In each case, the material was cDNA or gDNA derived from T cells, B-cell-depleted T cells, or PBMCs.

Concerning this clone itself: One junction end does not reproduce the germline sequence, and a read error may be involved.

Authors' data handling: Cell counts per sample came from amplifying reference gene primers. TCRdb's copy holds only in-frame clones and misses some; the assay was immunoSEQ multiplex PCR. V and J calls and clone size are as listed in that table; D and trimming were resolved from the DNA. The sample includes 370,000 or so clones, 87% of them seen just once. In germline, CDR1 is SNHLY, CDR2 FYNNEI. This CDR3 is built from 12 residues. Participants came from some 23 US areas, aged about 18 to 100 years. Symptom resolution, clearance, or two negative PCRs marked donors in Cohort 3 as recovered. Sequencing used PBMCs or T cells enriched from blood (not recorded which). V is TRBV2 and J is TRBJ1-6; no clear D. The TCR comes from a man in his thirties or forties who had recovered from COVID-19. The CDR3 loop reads CASREGVFPLHF. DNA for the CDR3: TGTGCCAGCAGAGAAGGTGTCTTTCCCCTCCACTTT.